Below, 25 T cell receptor beta chains from the same sample are listed, as sequenced in a study of blood T cell repertoires in COVID-19. The repertoire was sequenced with immunoSEQ multiplex PCR; TCRdb's copy has only in-frame clones and lacks some. This table holds under 250,000 clones, roughly 83% found once. What was sequenced was PBMCs or T cells enriched from blood (not recorded which). The receptors originated from a woman between 40 and 50 years old with acute COVID-19.

The chain carries TRBV6-5 and TRBJ2-7; 13 positions agree with TRBD2. The CDR3 has 15 amino acids. Germline V gene sequence: CDR1 MNHEY, CDR2 SVGAGI. Germline trimming cut 5 bases from V and 6 bases from J; bases unmatched to any gene: 7. CDR3 sequence (DNA): TGTGCCAGCAGTCCCGGGACTAGCGGGATCAGCGAGCAGTACTTC. As protein: CASSPGTSGISEQYF.

The chain recombines TRBV2 with TRBJ2-1, with 11 bases fitting TRBD2. Germline V CDR1 and CDR2: SNHLY, FYNNEI. V lost 1 base and J lost 6; bases outside the gene matches: 2. The CDR3 sequence is 15 residues long. CDR3 protein: CASSEVTSGSNEQFF. In DNA, the CDR3 is TGTGCCAGCAGTGAAGTTACTAGCGGGAGCAATGAGCAGTTCTTC.

The chain joins TRBV2 to TRBJ2-1; TRBD2 might be the D (7 bases). Trimming cost V 6 bases and J 2 bases, with 14 bases left between them. This CDR3 spans 15 amino acids. CDR1 and CDR2 (germline): SNHLY, FYNNEI. CDR3 DNA: TGTGCCAGCAGCGTTGGGCGGGGGCCCTACAATGAGCAGTTCTTC. It codes for CASSVGRGPYNEQFF.

The CDR3 protein is CASSPLDRVPNEKLFF. CDR3 DNA: TGTGCCAGCTCACCGCTCGACAGGGTTCCGAATGAAAAACTGTTTTTT. The V gene is TRBV18, the J gene TRBJ1-4; 7 nucleotides line up with TRBD1. J was trimmed by 5 bases and V by 3 bases; bases with no gene match: 9. The germline CDR1 and CDR2 sequences are KGHSH and LQKENI. This CDR3 has 16 amino acids.

The J gene is TRBJ2-4, the V gene TRBV7-8; D may be TRBD1 (6 bases). Trimming removed 5 bases from V and 4 bases from J, with 21 bases in between. From germline, CDR1 is SGHVS and CDR2 FQNEAQ. The CDR3 runs to 17 residues. The chain's CDR3 is CASSHRQAPVGKNIQYF. Here the CDR3 DNA reads TGTGCCAGCAGCCATAGACAGGCTCCAGTGGGGAAAAACATTCAGTACTTC.

V is TRBV2 and J is TRBJ1-2; the D gene is possibly TRBD1 (6 bases). V dropped 7 bases and J dropped 1 base, with 19 bases sitting between them. The germline V gene has CDR1 SNHLY and CDR2 FYNNEI. The CDR3 extends over 16 amino acids. The CDR3 protein is CASTETGSLLNYGYTF. The CDR3, as DNA: TGTGCCAGCACGGAGACAGGATCGCTACTTAACTATGGCTACACCTTC.

This clone was seen a few times. This chain joins TRBV19 and TRBJ1-2; D perhaps matches TRBD1 (6 bases). Germline loops: CDR1 LNHDA, CDR2 SQIVND (reference sequence). Trimming stripped 3 bases from V and 3 bases from J, with 14 bases between. This CDR3 comprises 15 residues. The CDR3 sequence is CASSMGTDSYYGYTF. DNA for the CDR3: TGTGCCAGTAGTATGGGGACGGACAGCTACTATGGCTACACCTTC.

CDR3 residues: CASSQGSGLAGSQEGQYF. CDR3 coding DNA: TGTGCCAGCAGCCAAGGTAGTGGGTTAGCGGGGTCCCAGGAGGGCCAGTACTTC. The gene calls are TRBV3-1 (or the pseudogene TRBV3-2) and TRBJ2-5, with 8 bases identical to TRBD2. The CDR3 spans 18 residues. CDR1 LGHDT and CDR2 YNNKEL come from the germline V gene (reference sequence). Trimming at V came to 1 base and at J to 10 bases, leaving 20 bases not matched to a gene.

The sample holds a few counts of this clone. V usage is TRBV11-2 and J usage is TRBJ2-1; 7 bases agree with TRBD2. Trimming at V came to 2 bases and at J to 7 bases, leaving 14 bases not matched to a gene. The CDR3 extends over 17 amino acids. Per germline, CDR1 SGHAT and CDR2 FQNNGV. This CDR3 reads CASSLPGGGRSRNEQFF. CDR3 nucleotide sequence: TGTGCCAGCAGCTTACCTGGGGGGGGACGCAGCAGGAATGAGCAGTTCTTC.

The gene calls are TRBV2 and TRBJ1-4; D is ambiguous. Germline V gene data show CDR1 as SNHLY and CDR2 as FYNNEI. CDR3 size: 15 residues. V was pared by 6 bases and J by 4 bases, with 15 bases between. Here the CDR3 reads CASRAQAGINEKLFF. The CDR3 bases are TGTGCCAGCAGGGCCCAGGCGGGGATTAATGAAAAACTGTTTTTT.

V is TRBV2 and J is TRBJ2-7, with no clear D. The germline V gene encodes CDR1 SNHLY and CDR2 FYNNEI. The V and J ends lost 0 bases and 0 bases respectively, with 6 bases between them. The CDR3 extends over 14 amino acids. The CDR3 protein is CASSEAPSSYEQYF. The CDR3 bases are TGTGCCAGCAGTGAAGCCCCTAGCTCCTACGAGCAGTACTTC.

The chain links TRBV19 to TRBJ1-1; the D is unclear. This CDR3 comprises 15 residues. Trimming pared 7 bases from V and 1 base from J, leaving 16 bases between. Germline CDR1 and CDR2: LNHDA and SQIVND (reference sequence). DNA for the CDR3: TGTGCCAGTACCACTGCGGGTGGATGGAACACTGAAGCTTTCTTT. This codes for CASTTAGGWNTEAFF. The full variable domain, rest sourced from reference TRBV19 and TRBJ1-1, is DGGITQSPKYLFRKEGQNVTLSCEQNLNHDAMYWYRQDPGQGLRLIYYSQIVNDFQKGDIAEGYSVSREKKESFPLTVTSAQKNPTAFYLCASTTAGGWNTEAFFGQGTRLTVV.

The J gene is TRBJ2-3, the V gene TRBV4-2; 13 bases line up with TRBD2. Germline CDR1 and CDR2: LGHNA and YNFKEQ. Unmatched junction bases numbered 9, after V lost 2 bases and J lost 13 bases. The CDR3 is 15 amino acids. CDR3 residues: CASSQPGLAGALKYF. DNA for the CDR3: TGTGCCAGCAGCCAACCTGGACTAGCGGGGGCCCTCAAGTATTTT.

The chain employs TRBV13 and TRBJ2-1, with D perhaps TRBD2 (5 bases). Germline V gene lookup returns CDR1 PRHDT and CDR2 FYEKMQ (reference sequence). The CDR3 loop spans 16 amino acids. The V gene lost 5 bases and the J gene lost 0 bases, with 14 bases spanning the gap. The CDR3 sequence is CASSPTPGSSYNEQFF. The CDR3 DNA sequence: TGTGCCAGCAGCCCGACCCCGGGGAGCTCCTACAATGAGCAGTTCTTC.

The chain employs TRBV2 and TRBJ1-2; the D is unclear. This CDR3 is 16 amino acids long. Germline CDR1 SNHLY, CDR2 FYNNEI. Deletions cut 4 bases from V and 4 bases from J, with 19 bases between. The CDR3 region has the DNA TGTGCCAGCAGTGCGGTCCCCGGGGTGAGACCCTATGGCTACACCTTC. As protein: CASSAVPGVRPYGYTF.

This clone was found once. CDR3 loop: CAKTRGASGNTIYF. The DNA for the CDR3 is TGTGCCAAGACTAGGGGTGCCTCTGGAAACACCATATATTTT. This chain uses TRBV11-2 with TRBJ1-3; the D gene is possibly TRBD1 (5 bases). CDR1 and CDR2 from the germline V gene are SGHAT and FQNNGV. The CDR3 spans 14 residues. Trimming took 10 bases from V and 0 from J, leaving 13 bases between them.

In its sample, this clone was seen once. The V call is TRBV5-4, the J call TRBJ2-3; possibly TRBD1 for D (5 bases). V lost 0 bases, J lost 2 bases, and 7 bases lay in between. Germline loops: CDR1 SGHNT, CDR2 YYREEE (reference sequence). The CDR3 spans 14 residues. The CDR3 spells CASSLAGPTDTQYF. The CDR3 DNA sequence: TGTGCCAGCAGCTTGGCAGGGCCCACAGATACGCAGTATTTT.

The rearrangement links TRBV18 to TRBJ2-1; D unresolved. Looked up from germline, CDR1 is KGHSH and CDR2 is LQKENI. The CDR3 length is 12 residues. Trimming removed 4 bases from V and 8 bases from J, with 9 bases in between. Here the CDR3 DNA reads TGTGCCAGCTCACGCACCGAGGATGAGCAGTTCTTC. Protein: CASSRTEDEQFF.

The V call is TRBV5-4, the J call TRBJ1-2; a weak D match, TRBD1 (5 bases). CDR1 and CDR2 (germline): SGHNT, YYREEE (reference sequence). The CDR3 has 13 amino acids. Trimming removed 4 bases at V and 8 bases at J, with 15 bases between. The CDR3 loop reads CASSRQGSGGYTF. The CDR3 DNA is TGTGCCAGCAGCCGTCAGGGTTCTGGGGGCTACACCTTC.

The chain has TRBV19 and TRBJ2-5, with TRBD1 matching 10 bases. CDR3 length: 14 residues. Per the germline V gene, CDR1 is LNHDA and CDR2 is SQIVND (reference sequence). V gave up 4 bases and J gave up 5 bases; unmatched junction bases: 4. Here the CDR3 reads CASSRQGAKETQYF. CDR3 bases: TGTGCCAGTAGTAGACAGGGGGCAAAGGAGACCCAGTACTTC.

The CDR3 here is CASSLSGRLLETQYF. CDR3 DNA sequence: TGTGCCAGCAGCTTAAGTGGGCGATTACTAGAGACCCAGTACTTC. The genes are TRBV7-9 and TRBJ2-5; D unclear. With 2 bases removed from V and 4 bases from J, the gap between germline ends came to 14 bases. The CDR3 sequence is 15 residues long. Germline V gene data show CDR1 as SEHNR and CDR2 as FQNEAQ (reference sequence).

The chain couples TRBV21-1 to TRBJ2-3; the table assigns TRBD2, which was not confirmed against the DNA. TRBV21-1 is designated a pseudogene. The CDR3 runs 16 residues. The CDR3 is CASSKEAGSCTDTQYF. CDR3 in DNA: TGTGCCAGCAGCAAAGAGGCGGGAAGCTGCACAGATACGCAGTATTTT.

This chain connects TRBV3-1 (or the pseudogene TRBV3-2) to TRBJ1-5; D gene unclear. With 1 base removed from V and 6 bases from J, the gap between germline ends came to 4 bases. CDR3 length: 12 residues. In germline, CDR1 is LGHDT, CDR2 YNNKEL (reference sequence). CDR3 in DNA: TGTGCCAGCAGCCAAGTAGCTCAGCCCCAGCATTTT. As protein: CASSQVAQPQHF.

The chain links TRBV5-4 to TRBJ2-3; 15 positions agree with TRBD2. V shed 4 bases, J shed 3 bases, and the junction held 12 bases outside the gene matches. Germline-derived CDR1 and CDR2 are SGHNT and YYREEE (reference sequence). This CDR3 is 19 amino acids long. CDR3 protein: CASSAGLAGGNLGTDTQYF. The DNA for the CDR3 is TGTGCCAGCAGCGCGGGACTAGCGGGGGGCAACCTTGGTACAGATACGCAGTATTTT.

This sequence joins TRBV24-1 and TRBJ2-3, with TRBD2 as a possible D gene (6 bases). Trimming pared 5 bases from V and 4 bases from J, leaving 9 bases between. This CDR3 contains 13 residues. Germline V CDR1 and CDR2: KGHDR, SFDVKD. The CDR3 nucleotides are TGTGCCACCAGTGTGTGGGAGGCAGATACGCAGTATTTT. Amino acid sequence: CATSVWEADTQYF.